This T cell receptor beta chain was profiled in a study of blood T cell repertoires in COVID-19. As for the study in general: Sample material is recorded as cDNA or gDNA derived from T cells, B-cell-depleted T cells, or PBMCs.

Source study methods: Reference gene primer amplification gave estimated nucleated cell counts. The assay was immunoSEQ multiplex PCR, and TCRdb's table has in-frame clones only and misses some. V and J calls and clone size are those listed in that table; D and trimming were worked out from the DNA. This table has 120,000 to 150,000 clones, roughly three quarters appearing once. The J segment lost 4 bases and the V segment lost 0 bases, leaving 5 bases of the junction unmatched. The CDR3 runs 16 residues. Germline V gives CDR1 LGHDT, CDR2 YNNKEL (reference sequence). The V gene is TRBV3-1 (or the pseudogene TRBV3-2), the J gene TRBJ2-5, with 10 positions matching TRBD2. This receptor was taken from a man in his 60s with acute or convalescent COVID-19. Sequencing was done on a sample of peripheral blood. The DNA for the CDR3 is TGTGCCAGCAGCCAAGAAGGGCTAGCGGGAGTAGAGACCCAGTACTTC. This sequence encodes CASSQEGLAGVETQYF.